A selection of T cell receptor beta chains follows, all from one sample in a study of T cell responses to AZD1222 COVID-19 vaccine. Produced via immunoSEQ multiplex PCR; TCRdb's table is partial and in-frame only. The sample carries about 190,000 clones, approximately 94% recorded once. The sequences come from peripheral blood, collected on day 0 of AZD1222 vaccination. Receptor source: an adult in good health. The conserved cysteine and the conserved F or W are not part of the CDR3 here. Some rows have no size entry. The others give once, few or many, or a class for an expanded clone.

V gene	clone size	J gene	CDR3 protein
TRBV9	NA	TRBJ1-2	ASKKEQGLDYGYT
TRBV6-5	NA	TRBJ2-7	ASSRTSSYEQY
TRBV7-9	NA	TRBJ2-7	ASSLGIAAYEQY
TRBV6-2/TRBV6-3	NA	TRBJ2-2	ASSYSNPAGELF
TRBV11-2	few	TRBJ1-6	ASSLGAVKNSPLH
TRBV6-5	NA	NA	ASREPGSYNEQF
TRBV10-2	once	TRBJ2-7	ASSESGGRGY
TRBV6-5	NA	TRBJ1-1	ASMFRNTEAF
TRBV29-1	NA	TRBJ1-1	SAAGNTEAF
TRBV28	NA	TRBJ1-2	ASSLERTGRAYGYT
TRBV6-5	NA	TRBJ1-1	ASSPGERQIH
TRBV30	NA	TRBJ2-3	AWSFTAGSTDTQY
TRBV3-1/TRBV3-2	NA	TRBJ2-2	ASSQVKPGTGELF
TRBV28	NA	TRBJ1-2	ASSFSGGYT
TRBV5-4	NA	TRBJ1-2	ASSQDGYGYT
TRBV6-2/TRBV6-3	NA	TRBJ2-1	ASSPNRLAGNRGNNEQF
TRBV11-2	NA	TRBJ2-7	ASSPRLAGAEQY
TRBV5-1	NA	TRBJ2-7	ASSLAPGSSTYEQY
TRBV19	NA	TRBJ1-4	ASSTGTGDEKLF
TRBV5-1	NA	TRBJ2-3	ASSFSLAGRSTISTDTQY
TRBV15	NA	TRBJ1-2	ATSRGTGGGYGYT
TRBV5-1	NA	TRBJ1-1	ASSLFLNTEAF
TRBV28	NA	TRBJ2-5	ASSLSGGGQETQY
TRBV5-1	NA	TRBJ1-1	ASSRGQVGTEAF
TRBV7-9	NA	TRBJ1-2	ASSLATEGGYT
TRBV27	NA	TRBJ2-7	ASRTGTGTYEQY
TRBV3-1/TRBV3-2	NA	TRBJ1-2	ASSPPMRASYGYT
TRBV11-2	NA	TRBJ2-1	ASSLHLGTGQF
TRBV28	NA	TRBJ2-7	ASSLPGRGEQY
TRBV6-5	NA	TRBJ1-1	ASSWGDSFPEAF
TRBV5-1	NA	TRBJ2-3	ASSPGTSGTPRTQY
TRBV30	NA	TRBJ2-7	AWSVSSPYEQY
TRBV13	NA	TRBJ2-3	ASSLRQGTDTQY
TRBV19	NA	TRBJ2-1	ASSQGRTYNEQF
TRBV5-8	NA	TRBJ1-3	ASSVGHNSGNTIY
TRBV7-2	NA	TRBJ1-1	ASSSQGAVNTEAF
TRBV2	once	TRBJ1-1	AARGNTEAF
TRBV4-1	NA	TRBJ2-1	ASSQPHERTRGL
TRBV7-8	NA	TRBJ1-6	ASSPLGRGDNSPLH
TRBV20-1	NA	TRBJ2-1	SASNFEQTWTATRHEQF
TRBV2	NA	TRBJ1-3	ASSDTPGRNTIY
TRBV6-2/TRBV6-3	NA	TRBJ2-7	ASSTTPPRGAYEQY
TRBV9	NA	TRBJ2-7	ASSVGLAGSYEQY
TRBV4-1	NA	TRBJ2-1	ASSQFSQGFNEQF
TRBV29-1	NA	TRBJ2-1	SVFPGAHNEQF
TRBV4-1	NA	TRBJ1-2	ASSQVPGPDYFCT
TRBV6-5	NA	TRBJ2-2	ASSQQGVGGELF
TRBV7-6	NA	TRBJ2-5	ASSLAEAFQETQY
TRBV7-9	once	TRBJ2-1	ASSRTAINEQF
TRBV18	NA	TRBJ2-3	ASSPRPDTQY